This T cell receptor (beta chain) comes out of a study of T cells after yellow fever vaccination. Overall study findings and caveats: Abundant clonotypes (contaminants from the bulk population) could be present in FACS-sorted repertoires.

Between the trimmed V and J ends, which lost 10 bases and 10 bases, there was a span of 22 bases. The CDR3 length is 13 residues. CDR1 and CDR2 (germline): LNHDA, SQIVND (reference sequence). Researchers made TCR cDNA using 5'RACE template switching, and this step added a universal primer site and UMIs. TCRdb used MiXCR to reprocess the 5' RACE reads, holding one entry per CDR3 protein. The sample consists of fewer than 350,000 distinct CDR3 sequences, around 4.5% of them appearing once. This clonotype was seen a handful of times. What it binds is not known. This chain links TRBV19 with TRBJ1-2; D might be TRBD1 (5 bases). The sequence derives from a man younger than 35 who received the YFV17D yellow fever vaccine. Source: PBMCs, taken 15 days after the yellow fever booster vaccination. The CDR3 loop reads CATSLGRGSVYTF. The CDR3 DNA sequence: TGTGCCACTAGCTTAGGAAGGGGATCAGTCTACACCTTC.